The 8 T cell receptor beta chains presented below share a single source sample, sequenced in a study of metastatic and nonmetastatic thyroid tumors. Thyroid surgery was performed in patients who had received no treatment beforehand. TCRdb reprocessed the PCR reads using MiXCR. The sample shows tens of thousands of clones, over 15% of them seen only once. The specimen sequenced was blood. The receptor source for this set is a female donor with papillary thyroid cancer or a benign thyroid nodule (not recorded which). Some clones in this sample may be carry-over from other donors' samples.

The chain is built from TRBV9 and TRBJ2-2, with D possibly matching TRBD2 (7 bases). This CDR3 is built from 17 residues. Germline-derived CDR1 and CDR2 are SGDLS and YYNGEE. The ends were cut back, 4 bases at V and 9 bases at J, with 25 bases in the middle. The CDR3 reads CASSPNQSRGPAWELFF. DNA of the CDR3: TGTGCCAGCAGCCCTAACCAATCGCGGGGGCCCGCCTGGGAGCTGTTTTTT.

This clone was observed at least ten times. The genes are TRBV18 and TRBJ2-1; possible D gene TRBD1, 5 bases. V was clipped by 3 bases and J by 3 bases, with 6 bases between them. The CDR3 length is 13 residues. CDR1 is KGHSH, CDR2 LQKENI, per germline. This chain's CDR3 is CASSPQGYNEQFF. The CDR3 nucleotides read TGTGCCAGCTCACCGCAGGGCTACAATGAGCAGTTCTTC.

A note on this clone: The junction differs from germline at one of its ends, possibly a read error. V gene TRBV20-1 combines with J gene TRBJ2-2; 7 nucleotides line up with TRBD2. The length of the CDR3 is 15 residues. Germline CDR1 reads DFQATT; CDR2 reads SNEGSKA (reference sequence). The CDR3 here is CIASPLGLWVGELFF. The CDR3 DNA sequence: TGCATTGCTAGCCCCCTGGGACTATGGGTCGGGGAGCTGTTTTTT.

This clone showed up many times. J is TRBJ2-2 and V is TRBV30, with 8 bases aligning to TRBD1. The CDR3 length is 15 residues. J was trimmed by 7 bases and V by 5 bases; bases with no gene match: 12. Germline V CDR1 and CDR2: GTSNPN, SVGIG (reference sequence). The CDR3, as DNA: TGTGCCTGGCTACGGAGGCAGGGGGCAGGCGGGGAGCTGTTTTTT. Translation: CAWLRRQGAGGELFF.

This clone was observed a handful of times. This clone may be a read error of a much larger clone one base away. Other DNA sequences in the sample encode the same CDR3. The genes are TRBV29-1 and TRBJ2-5, with D uncertain. CDR3 length: 11 amino acids. Germline V gives CDR1 SQVTM, CDR2 ANQGSEA. Trimming stripped 3 bases from V and 4 bases from J, with 6 bases between. The DNA for the CDR3 is TGCAGCGTTGACGGTGGAGAGACCCAGTACTTC. Translation: CSVDGGETQYF. Supplemented by reference TRBV29-1 and TRBJ2-5, the full variable domain reads SAVISQKPSRDICQRGTSLTIQCQVDSQVTMMFWYRQQPGQSLTLIATANQGSEATYESGFVIDKFPISRPNLTFSTLTVSNMSPEDSSIYLCSVDGGETQYFGPGTRLLVL.

This clone has a count of ten or more. This sequence joins TRBV28 and TRBJ2-3; the D gene is possibly TRBD2 (5 bases). The CDR3 spans 15 residues. The V end lost 5 bases, the J end lost 8 bases, and 20 bases lay between the germline ends. Germline CDR1 MDHEN, CDR2 SYDVKM. The CDR3 coding sequence is TGTGCCAGCAGTCCTAGGGAGAGTTTATATTCTACGCAGTATTTT. Its protein is CASSPRESLYSTQYF.

This clone appeared many times. The chain has TRBV6-5 and TRBJ2-2; TRBD2 matches 7 bases. The V gene end was trimmed by 0 bases and the J gene end by 2 bases; junction bases not matched to a gene: 6. The CDR3 runs 17 residues. Looked up from germline, CDR1 is MNHEY and CDR2 is SVGAGI. The CDR3 spells CASSYSRRAGNTGELFF. Here the CDR3 DNA reads TGTGCCAGCAGTTACTCGAGGCGAGCGGGAAACACCGGGGAGCTGTTTTTT.

This clone was recorded many times. The chain employs TRBV27 and TRBJ2-5; 14 bases match TRBD2. This CDR3 comprises 16 residues. The V segment lost 3 bases and the J segment 5 bases; nucleotides outside the gene matches: 5. CDR1 is MNHEY and CDR2 is SMNVEV in the germline V gene (reference sequence). CDR3 sequence (DNA): TGTGCCAGCAGTTTCCGACTAGCGGGAGGGGGGGAGACCCAGTACTTC. Encoded protein: CASSFRLAGGGETQYF.